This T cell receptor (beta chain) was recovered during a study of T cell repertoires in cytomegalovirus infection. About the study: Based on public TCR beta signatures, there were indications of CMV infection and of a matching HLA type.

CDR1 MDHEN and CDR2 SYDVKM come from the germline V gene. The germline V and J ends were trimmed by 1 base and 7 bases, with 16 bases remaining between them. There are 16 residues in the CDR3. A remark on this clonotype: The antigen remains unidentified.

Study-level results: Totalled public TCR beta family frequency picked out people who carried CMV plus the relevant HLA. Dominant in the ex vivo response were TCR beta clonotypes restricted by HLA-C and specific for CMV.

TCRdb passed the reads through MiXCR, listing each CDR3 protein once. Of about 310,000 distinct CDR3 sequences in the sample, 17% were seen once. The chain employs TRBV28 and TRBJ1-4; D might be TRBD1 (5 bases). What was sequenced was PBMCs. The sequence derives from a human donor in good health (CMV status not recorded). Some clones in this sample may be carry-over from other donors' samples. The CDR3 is CASSLFKGVSSEKLFF. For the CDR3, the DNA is TGTGCCAGCAGTTTATTCAAAGGGGTTTCAAGTGAAAAACTGTTTTTT. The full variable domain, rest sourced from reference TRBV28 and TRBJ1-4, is DVKVTQSSRYLVKRTGEKVFLECVQDMDHENMFWYRQDPGLGLRLIYFSYDVKMKEKGDIPEGYSVSREKKERFSLILESASTNQTSMYLCASSLFKGVSSEKLFFGSGTQLSVL.